A selection of T cell receptor beta chains follows, all from one sample in a study of early T cells in non-severe SARS-CoV-2 infection. One entry per CDR3 protein results from TCRdb running MiXCR on the 5' RACE reads. This sample has tens of thousands of distinct CDR3 sequences, with 11% found just once. Sequencing was performed on whole blood. Receptor source: an adult who was a healthcare worker with PCR-confirmed SARS-CoV-2 infection or an uninfected control (not recorded which). Both conserved end residues are part of each CDR3. D genes are given only for firm matches. Clone size appears in some rows only: once, few, many, or a class for an expanded clone.

clone_size d_call j_call v_call cdr3_nt cdr3_aa
few - TRBJ2-3 TRBV5-1 TGCGCCAGCAGTTTGGACAGAAGCACAGATACGCAGTATTTT CASSLDRSTDTQYF
- - TRBJ2-1 TRBV30 TGTGCCTGGAGCGGGAGCTCCTACAATGAGCAGTTCTTC CAWSGSSYNEQFF
- - TRBJ1-4 TRBV10-3 TGTGCCATCAGTGTCAACTGGGATAACAGAGTGTTTTTT CAISVNWDNRVFF
few TRBD2 TRBJ2-7 TRBV20-1 TGCAGTGCTAGAGATAGAACAGCGGGGGCCTACTACGAGCAGTACTTC CSARDRTAGAYYEQYF
few - TRBJ2-6 TRBV3-1 TGTGCCAGCAGCCAAGATAATCAGAGACCGGACTCTGGGGCCAACGTCCTGACTTTC CASSQDNQRPDSGANVLTF
many - TRBJ2-5 TRBV5-1 TGCGCCAGCAGCTTGACGGGGGGCGCAGTCCAAGAGACCCAGTACTTC CASSLTGGAVQETQYF
few - TRBJ2-3 TRBV24-1 TGTGCCACCAGTGATCGGGGTCACGGCACAGATACGCAGTATTTT CATSDRGHGTDTQYF
- - TRBJ1-1 TRBV14 TGTGCTAGCAGCCAAGAGGGTAGTATGACTGAAGCTTTCTTT CASSQEGSMTEAFF
- - TRBJ2-7 TRBV28 TGTGCCAGCAGAGGGACTCCGTCCTACGAGCAGTACTTC CASRGTPSYEQYF
many - TRBJ2-1 TRBV11-2 TGTGCCAGCAGCTTAGGTTCTGCGGGATATAATGAGCAGTTCTTC CASSLGSAGYNEQFF
many TRBD1 TRBJ1-4 TRBV7-9 TGTGCCAGCAGCCCGGTCAGGGGGACTAATGAAAAACTGTTTTTT CASSPVRGTNEKLFF
many - TRBJ1-4 TRBV7-9 TGTGCCAGTAAGCCGGGGCTGGGGATGAAACTGTTTTTT CASKPGLGMKLFF
few - TRBJ1-1 TRBV14 TGTGCCAGCAGCCAAGTCCAACTCCCAACGGGGACTGAAGCTTTCTTT CASSQVQLPTGTEAFF
few - TRBJ1-6 TRBV2 TGTGCCAGCAGTGAAGCGCCTTCACCCCTCCACTTT CASSEAPSPLHF
- - TRBJ2-3 TRBV7-8 TGTGCCAGCAGCCCCAACCGGGGGGCCACAGATACGCAGTATTTT CASSPNRGATDTQYF
few TRBD2 TRBJ2-7 TRBV28 TGTGCCAGCAGTGGGGGACTAGACTCCTACGAGCAGTACTTC CASSGGLDSYEQYF
few TRBD1 TRBJ2-7 TRBV28 TGTGCCAGCAGTTTCACAGGGGCCGAGCAGTACTTC CASSFTGAEQYF
- TRBD2 TRBJ2-2 TRBV20-1 TGCAGTGCTAGAGCTAGGTCACTAGCGCGCACCGGGGAGCTGTTTTTT CSARARSLARTGELFF
- - TRBJ1-3 TRBV29-1 TGCAGCGTTGGAACCAGGGAGAAAGGAAACACCATATATTTT CSVGTREKGNTIYF
many - TRBJ1-1 TRBV29-1 TGCAGCGTTCAGGAGAACACTGAAGCTTTCTTT CSVQENTEAFF
many - TRBJ1-1 TRBV18 TGTGCCAGCTCACCCCGGGTGCAGGCCCAAGGCACTGAAGCTTTCTTT CASSPRVQAQGTEAFF
few TRBD1 TRBJ2-3 TRBV9 TGTGCCAGCAGCCTAACAGGGGGACAGACGGCAGATACGCAGTATTTT CASSLTGGQTADTQYF
few - TRBJ2-7 TRBV6-5 TGTGCCAGCAGTTATGGGGGCGGGACCTACGAGCAGTACTTC CASSYGGGTYEQYF
many TRBD1 TRBJ1-1 TRBV7-8 TGTGCCAGCAGCTTACGGACAGGGTGGAACACTGAAGCTTTCTTT CASSLRTGWNTEAFF
many TRBD1 TRBJ2-1 TRBV7-2 TGTGCCAGCAGCTTAAACGGAAGACAGGGGGGGTTCTTC CASSLNGRQGGFF